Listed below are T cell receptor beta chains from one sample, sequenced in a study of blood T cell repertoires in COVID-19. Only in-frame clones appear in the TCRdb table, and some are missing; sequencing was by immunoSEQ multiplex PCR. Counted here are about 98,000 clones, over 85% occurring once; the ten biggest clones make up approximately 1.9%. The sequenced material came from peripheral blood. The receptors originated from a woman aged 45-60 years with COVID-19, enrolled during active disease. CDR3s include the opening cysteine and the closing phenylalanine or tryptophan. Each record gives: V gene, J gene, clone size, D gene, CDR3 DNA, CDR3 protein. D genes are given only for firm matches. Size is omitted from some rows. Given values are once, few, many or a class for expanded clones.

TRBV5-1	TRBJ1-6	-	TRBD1	TGCGCCAGCAGTCTTAATTTAAACAGGGGGCCTAATTCACCCCTCCACTTT	CASSLNLNRGPNSPLHF
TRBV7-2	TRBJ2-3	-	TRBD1	TGTGCCAGCAGCCTCCGGACAGGGTTCACAGATACGCAGTATTTT	CASSLRTGFTDTQYF
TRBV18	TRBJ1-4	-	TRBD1	TGTGCCAGCTCACCAAGGACAGGGGGATCAACTAATGAAAAACTGTTTTTT	CASSPRTGGSTNEKLFF
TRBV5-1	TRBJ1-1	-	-	TGCGCCAGCAGCCCGATTCCAGGGAACACTGAAGCTTTCTTT	CASSPIPGNTEAFF
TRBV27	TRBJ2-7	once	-	TGTGCCAGCAGTTTTGGCGGGACCTACGAGCAGTACTTC	CASSFGGTYEQYF
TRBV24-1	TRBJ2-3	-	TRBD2	TGTGCCACCAGTAATAGCGGGCCCACAGATACGCAGTATTTT	CATSNSGPTDTQYF
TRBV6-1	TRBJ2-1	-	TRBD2	TGTGCCAGCAGTGAAGTTAAGGGACTAGTCATATATGAGCAGTTCTTC	CASSEVKGLVIYEQFF
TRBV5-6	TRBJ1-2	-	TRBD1	TGTGCCAGCAGCAAGGACAGGGTGGGGAGTGGCTACACCTTC	CASSKDRVGSGYTF
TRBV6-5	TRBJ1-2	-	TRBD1	TGTGCCAGCAGCGGAACGGGACAGGGCTCTGGCTACACCTTC	CASSGTGQGSGYTF
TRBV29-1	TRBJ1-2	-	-	TGCAGCGTTAACAGGTTCAATGGCTACACCTTC	CSVNRFNGYTF
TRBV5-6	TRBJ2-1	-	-	TGTGCCAGCAGCCCGCCCGGGGGTGAGCAGTTCTTC	CASSPPGGEQFF
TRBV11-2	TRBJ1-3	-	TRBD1	TGTGCCAGCAGCTTAGCCCCAGGGGGTCTCTCTGGAAACACCATATATTTT	CASSLAPGGLSGNTIYF
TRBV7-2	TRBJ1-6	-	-	TGTGCCAGCAGCCCCGGGGTTGGGAGACCCCTCCACTTT	CASSPGVGRPLHF
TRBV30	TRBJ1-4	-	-	TGTGCCTGGGCGCAGGGATGGGGTAATGAAAAACTGTTTTTT	CAWAQGWGNEKLFF
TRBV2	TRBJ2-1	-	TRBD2	TGTGCCAGCAGGGCTTCTAGCGGGGGGGCCCAGAATGAGCAGTTCTTC	CASRASSGGAQNEQFF
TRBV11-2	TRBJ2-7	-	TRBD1	TGTGCCAGCAGCTTGAGGACAGGGGCTCTGTCCTACGAGCAGTACTTC	CASSLRTGALSYEQYF
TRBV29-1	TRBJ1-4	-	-	TGCAGCGTTGACCTGACAGGACGTAATGAAAAACTGTTTTTT	CSVDLTGRNEKLFF
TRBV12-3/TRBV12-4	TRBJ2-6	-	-	TGTGCCAGCGAAGCGGCCAACGTCCTGACTTTC	CASEAANVLTF
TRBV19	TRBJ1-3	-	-	TGTGCCAGTAGTCCCCGGGGGGGAGCCTCTGGAAACACCATATATTTT	CASSPRGGASGNTIYF
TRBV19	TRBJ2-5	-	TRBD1	TGTGCCAGTAGTGGGGACAGGGGTCGGGAGACCCAGTACTTC	CASSGDRGRETQYF
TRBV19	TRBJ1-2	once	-	TGTGCCAGTAGTGGGGTGGGGACTCCTAACTATGGCTACACCTTC	CASSGVGTPNYGYTF
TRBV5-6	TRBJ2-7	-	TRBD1	TGTGCCAGCAGTTCCTTACGGGACAGGGGGTACGAGCAGTACTTC	CASSSLRDRGYEQYF
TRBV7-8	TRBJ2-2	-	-	TGTGCCAGCAGCCTTCTCTTGACCGGGGAGCTGTTTTTT	CASSLLLTGELFF
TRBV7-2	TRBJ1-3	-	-	TGTGCCAGCAGCCCCAGAGGAGACGGAAACACCATATATTTT	CASSPRGDGNTIYF
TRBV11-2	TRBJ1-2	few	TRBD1	TGTGCCAGCAGCTCGCGCCCAGGGACAGGGAATCCTAGTGGCTACACCTTC	CASSSRPGTGNPSGYTF
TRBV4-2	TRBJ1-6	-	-	TGTGCCAGCAGCCAAGAGATAGAGGGGGTGGGATCACCCCTCCACTTT	CASSQEIEGVGSPLHF
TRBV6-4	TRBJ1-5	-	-	TGTGCCAGTGGACAGAAGCTTAGCAATCAGCCCCAGCATTTT	CASGQKLSNQPQHF
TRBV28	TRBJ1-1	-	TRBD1	TGTGCCAGCAGTTTATCAGGGGGCACTGAAGCTTTCTTT	CASSLSGGTEAFF
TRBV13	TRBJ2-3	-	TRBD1	TGTGCCAGCAGCTTAGAAGAAGGGGGCGTAAGCCCTAGCACAGATACGCAGTATTTT	CASSLEEGGVSPSTDTQYF
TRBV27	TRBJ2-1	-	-	TGTGCCAGCAGTTTACGGGGAATGTATCCTTACAATGAGCAGTTCTTC	CASSLRGMYPYNEQFF
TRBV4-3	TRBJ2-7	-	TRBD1	TGCGCCAGCCTCCGGGACAGGGGGCTTAGCGGAGCTACTTTTTTC	CASLRDRGLSGATFF
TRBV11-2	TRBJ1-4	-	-	TGTGCCAGCAGCTGGGGCCCAGGGATTTGGGAAAAACTGTTTTTT	CASSWGPGIWEKLFF
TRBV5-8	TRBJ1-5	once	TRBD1	TGTGCCAGCAGCCCGACAGGGCAGCCCCAGCATTTT	CASSPTGQPQHF
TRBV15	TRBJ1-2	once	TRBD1	TGTGCCACCAGTTTGACAGGGGGACATGGCTACACCTTC	CATSLTGGHGYTF
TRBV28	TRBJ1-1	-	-	TGTGCCAGCAGTTTATTGACAGATGAAGCTTTCTTT	CASSLLTDEAFF
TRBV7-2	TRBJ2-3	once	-	TGTGCCAGCAGCTTACGAGGGTACCGCACAGATACGCAGTATTTT	CASSLRGYRTDTQYF
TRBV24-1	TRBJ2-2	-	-	TGTGCCACCAGTGATCCCGGACAGTACACCGGGGAGCTGTTTTTT	CATSDPGQYTGELFF
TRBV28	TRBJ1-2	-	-	TGTGCCAGCACCCCAGGGTCCCCCTCCTATGGCTACACCTTC	CASTPGSPSYGYTF
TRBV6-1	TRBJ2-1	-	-	TGTGCCAGCAGTGATAGAGCCTACAATGAGCAGTTCTTC	CASSDRAYNEQFF
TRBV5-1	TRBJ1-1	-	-	TGCGCCAGCAGCTTGGGGGGGCGAACTGAAGCTTTCTTT	CASSLGGRTEAFF
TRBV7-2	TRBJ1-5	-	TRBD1	TGTGCCAGCAGCTTAGGACAGGGAAATCAGCCCCAGCATTTT	CASSLGQGNQPQHF
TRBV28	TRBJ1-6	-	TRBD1	TGTGCCAGCAGGTACCGGGACAGGGGGCCTTCACCCCTCCACTTT	CASRYRDRGPSPLHF
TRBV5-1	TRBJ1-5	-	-	TGCGCCAGCAGCCCCATCCCCAATAGCAATCAGCCCCAGCATTTT	CASSPIPNSNQPQHF
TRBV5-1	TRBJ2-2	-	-	TGCGCCAGCAGCTTGGGCCCAGGGTTAGGCACCGGGGAGCTGTTTTTT	CASSLGPGLGTGELFF
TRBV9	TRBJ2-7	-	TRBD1	TGTGCCAGCAGCGTAGGGGACAGGCCTCAAGGCTTCTACGAGCAGTACTTC	CASSVGDRPQGFYEQYF
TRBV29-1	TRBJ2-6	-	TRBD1	TGCAGCGTTGAAATGGGACAGGGGGCTCCTGGGGCCAACGTCCTGACTTTC	CSVEMGQGAPGANVLTF
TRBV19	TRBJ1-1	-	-	TGTGCCAGTAGTATGCAGGGAAAGAACACTGAAGCTTTCTTT	CASSMQGKNTEAFF
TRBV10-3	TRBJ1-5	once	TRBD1	TGTGCCATCAGAGAAGGGACAGGACAGCCCCAGCATTTT	CAIREGTGQPQHF
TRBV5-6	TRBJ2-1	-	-	TGTGCCAGCAGCTTACAGGTACGCGAGCAGTTCTTC	CASSLQVREQFF
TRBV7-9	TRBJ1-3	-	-	TGTGCCAGCAGCTTAGCGGGGGCTGGAAAGTCTGGAAACACCATATATTTT	CASSLAGAGKSGNTIYF
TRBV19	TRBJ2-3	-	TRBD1	TGTGCCAGTAGTCTGGGACAGACCACAGATACGCAGTATTTT	CASSLGQTTDTQYF
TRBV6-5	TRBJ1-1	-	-	TGTGCCAGCAGTTACAGGGGCGCCACTGAAGCTTTCTTT	CASSYRGATEAFF
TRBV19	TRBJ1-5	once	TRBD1	TGTGCCAGTAGTATGGGACAAGGACAGGGGACCCAGCATTTT	CASSMGQGQGTQHF